This TCR beta chain was captured in a study of shared clonotypes between healthy human individuals (dated by TCRdb to about 2020). With respect to the entire study: The cohort comprised two women and three men aged 18 to 49 years. Between about 0.9 and 9 billion PBMCs per donor were obtained by leukapheresis. For each donor, CD4 naive and CD4 memory were each run on three plates, CD8 naive on two plates, and CD8 memory on one plate. Blood TCR repertoires of a handful of healthy adults were deeply sequenced to estimate repertoire size and the extent of clonotype sharing between individuals. Libraries were prepared and TCR repertoires were sequenced by different laboratories using diverse techniques, in order to increase sequencing depth and limit assay-specific biases. Results and caveats for the whole study, not just this receptor: Sampling was limited to blood, and TCR repertoires in tissue likely differ from TCR repertoires in blood. Estimated clonotype richness was generally larger for naive than for memory subsets. Even with the large sequencing depth, rarefaction of the sorted-subset datasets indicated that sequencing was incomplete. Based on pairwise subsampling, the degree of clonotype sharing among donors was expected to be affected by sequencing depth. Across a handful of donors, 5% to 6% of naive CD4, 3% to 4% of naive CD8, approximately 2.5% of memory CD4, and about 0.4% of memory CD8 clonotypes were shared. Clonotypes shared by all four sorted-subset donors showed higher generation probabilities than non-shared clonotypes. Because the study included a small number of donors, the genetic and exposure-history diversity represented was limited.

Using the deep immunoSEQ assay, multiplex PCR amplified TCR CDR3 regions from genomic DNA. For each cell subset, the extracted genomic DNA was distributed evenly across all wells of several immunoSEQ 96-well plates, and each plate served as one replicate. For sorted subsets, about 0.2 ug genomic DNA, equal to 25,000 to 35,000 T cell genomes, was loaded into each replicate PCR. The purified libraries were quantified using a Qubit 3.0 fluorometer, sized with a Bioanalyzer 2100, and then quantified again using the KAPA Library Quantification kit. A separate single-read 150-cycle Illumina NextSeq 550 flow cell was used to sequence each immunoSEQ 96-well plate. The study's own analysis went as follows. Because the immunoSEQ output included only junctional sequences and no quality scores, the filtering could not be the same as the filtering used for full-length reads. Sequences were annotated with PyIR, a Python wrapper for IgBLAST v1.9, using IMGT germline references to assign V/J genes and CDR3. Reads were removed for weak V/J assignments (E-value above 1e-6), missing CDR3, stop codons, out-of-frame junctions, or ambiguous translated residues. V3J clonotypes were defined as sequences sharing the same inferred V gene, J gene, and CDR3 amino acid sequence. Percentage overlap between repertoires was computed as shared unique clonotypes divided by the size of the smaller repertoire. Repertoire richness was assessed with RTK rarefaction, the Chao1 estimator, and Recon v2.1 estimates of unobserved clonotypes. Generation probabilities were computed with OLGA for all TCRbeta clonotypes obtained by the gDNA method from several donors. TCRdb mirrors the immuneACCESS table, restricted to in-frame sequences. Some clones are absent from its copies; in checked studies, under half trace to an unresolved V gene, and the reason for the others is unknown. V and J calls and clone size are those listed in that table; D and trimming were worked out from the DNA. The sample table holds approximately 2,000,000 clones, of which around 90% were seen once. Around 0.38% of the sample lies in the top ten.

Donors were healthy HIV-negative adults with no recently reported acute infections or vaccinations. Every donor was a Caucasian adult living in Nashville, Tennessee, USA. CD4+ T cells were enriched through magnetic negative selection, after which naive cells were positively selected on CD45RA and the remaining negative fraction served as the memory subset. After blood collection by leukapheresis, PBMCs were isolated using Ficoll-Histopaque density gradient centrifugation and then cryopreserved in the vapor phase of liquid nitrogen. Analytical flow cytometry was used to check the purity and quantity of every magnetically sorted T cell population. Each sorted fraction had its genomic DNA isolated and then quantified by UV absorbance on a Nanodrop 2000c. A distance of 23 bases separates the germline ends of V and J, which lose 1 base and 5 bases respectively. The CDR3 runs 18 amino acids, cysteine and phenylalanine included. Just CDR3 DNA is preserved here, 54 bases in frame from base 1. CDR1 SEHNR and CDR2 FQNEAQ were looked up in the germline V gene (reference sequence).

A single count supports this clone. What antigen it recognizes has not been identified. There are no base qualities to consult, and no much larger clone falls within one base. The chain was built from TRBV7-9 and TRBJ2-5; no D gene call is confident. This receptor was identified in a man between 18 and 29 years old in good health. Some clones in this sample may be carry-over from other donors' samples. Sequenced material: naive CD4+ T cells from PBMCs. The sample's cell subset or site label, decoded: CD45RA+ positively selected. The nucleotides read TGTGCCAGCAGCTTAGTGTCTTTTGGGCCGGCTATCATTGAGACCCAGTACTTC. The resulting protein is CASSLVSFGPAIIETQYF.